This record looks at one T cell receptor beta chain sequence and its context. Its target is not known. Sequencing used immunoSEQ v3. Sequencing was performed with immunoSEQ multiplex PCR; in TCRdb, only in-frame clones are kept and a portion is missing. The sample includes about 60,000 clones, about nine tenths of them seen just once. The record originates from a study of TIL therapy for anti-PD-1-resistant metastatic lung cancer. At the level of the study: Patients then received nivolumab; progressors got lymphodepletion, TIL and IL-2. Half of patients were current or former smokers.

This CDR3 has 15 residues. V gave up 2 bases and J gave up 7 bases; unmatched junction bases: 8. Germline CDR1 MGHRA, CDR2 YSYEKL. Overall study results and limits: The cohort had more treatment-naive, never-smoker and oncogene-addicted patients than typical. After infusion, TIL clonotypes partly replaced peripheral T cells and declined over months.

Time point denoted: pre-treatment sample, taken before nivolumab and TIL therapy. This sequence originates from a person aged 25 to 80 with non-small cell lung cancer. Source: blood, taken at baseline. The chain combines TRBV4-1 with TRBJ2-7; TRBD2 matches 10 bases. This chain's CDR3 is CASSQNLAGVWEQYF. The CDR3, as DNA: TGCGCCAGCAGCCAAAATCTAGCGGGAGTATGGGAGCAGTACTTC.